This entry concerns a single T cell receptor beta chain. These data come from a study of blood T cell repertoires in COVID-19. Study-level information: The analysed material was cDNA or gDNA that came from T cells, B-cell-depleted T cells, or PBMCs.

The ends were cut back, 6 bases at V and 3 bases at J, with 16 bases in the middle. The CDR3 is made up of 15 amino acids. From germline, CDR1 is SGHKS and CDR2 YYEKEE (reference sequence). Produced via immunoSEQ multiplex PCR; TCRdb's table is partial and in-frame only. Among about 160,000 clones listed, about 86% were seen once. The receptor comes from a woman in her 70s with COVID-19, enrolled during active disease. Sequencing used peripheral blood. J is TRBJ1-3 and V is TRBV5-5, with D hard to call. The CDR3 spells CASNSNSGLGNTIYF. The CDR3 coding sequence is TGTGCCAGCAACTCCAATTCAGGTCTTGGAAACACCATATATTTT. Supplemented by reference TRBV5-5 and TRBJ1-3, the full variable domain reads DAGVTQSPTHLIKTRGQQVTLRCSPISGHKSVSWYQQVLGQGPQFIFQYYEKEERGRGNFPDRFSARQFPNYSSELNVNALLLGDSALYLCASNSNSGLGNTIYFGEGSWLTVV.